This TCR beta chain is drawn from a study of identical twins. Trimming took 2 bases from V and 1 from J, leaving 10 bases between them. The germline V gene encodes CDR1 SGHRS and CDR2 YFSETQ. The CDR3 has 14 amino acids. This clonotype has more than one count but fewer than ten. Its antigen is currently unknown. TCRdb ran MiXCR on the 5' RACE reads and lists one entry per CDR3 protein. The top ten clones hold around 1.5% of a sample with hundreds of thousands of distinct CDR3 sequences, about 12% of them seen once. Points from the study as a whole: Analyses based on zero insertions could be partly confounded by invariant MAIT and iNKT cells.

This sample was also put to use in a study of yellow fever vaccine responses in identical twins.

The sample taken for sequencing was PBMCs. The source of this sequence is a woman aged 18-30 years in good health. The chain joins TRBV5-1 to TRBJ2-7; TRBD2 might be the D (5 bases). The CDR3 sequence is CASSLSSPSYEQYF. CDR3 DNA sequence: TGCGCCAGCAGCTTATCTAGCCCATCCTACGAGCAGTACTTC.